The 24 T cell receptor beta chains reported below all come from one sample, sequenced in a study of blood T cell repertoires in COVID-19. Sequenced by immunoSEQ multiplex PCR; TCRdb stores in-frame clones only, minus some. This table holds around 130,000 clones, around 85% found once. The sample comprised peripheral blood. The receptors were sampled from a human donor in a cohort sampled during active COVID-19.

This sequence joins TRBV6-5 and TRBJ2-2; the D is unclear. This CDR3 contains 14 residues. Deletions cut 6 bases from V and 1 base from J, with 9 bases between. Germline CDR1 and CDR2: MNHEY and SVGAGI. In nucleotides, the CDR3 is TGTGCCAGCAGCCGCGCCGGGAACACCGGGGAGCTGTTTTTT. Its translation: CASSRAGNTGELFF.

This rearrangement joins TRBV7-8 to TRBJ2-1; 10 bases agree with TRBD2. The V segment lost 0 bases and the J segment 0 bases; nucleotides outside the gene matches: 2. Germline CDR1 and CDR2: SGHVS and FQNEAQ. The CDR3 runs to 17 residues. The CDR3 spells CASSLAVAGGSYNEQFF. The CDR3 bases are TGTGCCAGCAGCTTAGCTGTAGCGGGAGGCTCCTACAATGAGCAGTTCTTC.

This rearrangement joins TRBV4-3 to TRBJ2-7; 7 positions agree with TRBD2. Per germline, CDR1 LGHNA and CDR2 YSLEER. This CDR3 is 15 amino acids long. V lost 5 bases, J lost 5 bases, and 12 bases stayed unmatched. CDR3 protein: CASSGGWRGGNEQYF. CDR3 coding DNA: TGCGCCAGCAGCGGAGGCTGGCGCGGGGGAAACGAGCAGTACTTC.

For the CDR3, the DNA is TGTGCCAGCAGCGGACAGGGGCGGGAGACCCAGTACTTC. Protein: CASSGQGRETQYF. The chain links TRBV7-2 to TRBJ2-5; TRBD1 aligns across 9 bases. Germline V gives CDR1 SGHTA, CDR2 FQGNSA. The V and J ends lost 5 bases and 5 bases, in that order; junction bases with no gene match: 3. CDR3 length: 13 residues. Combining the CDR3 with reference TRBV7-2 and TRBJ2-5 gives the whole variable domain GAGVSQSPSNKVTEKGKDVELRCDPISGHTALYWYRQSLGQGLEFLIYFQGNSAPDKSGLPSDRFSAERTGGSVSTLTIQRTQQEDSAVYLCASSGQGRETQYFGPGTRLLVL.

This clone was counted between two and nine times. The chain links TRBV5-4 to TRBJ1-1; no definite D call. The CDR3 has 14 amino acids. V was trimmed by 4 bases and J by 5 bases, leaving 15 bases between them. CDR1 SGHNT and CDR2 YYREEE come from the germline V gene (reference sequence). The CDR3 coding sequence is TGTGCCAGCAGCCCACGGGTGGAGGGAACTGAAGCTTTCTTT. This translates into CASSPRVEGTEAFF. The entire variable domain, with the rest obtained from reference TRBV5-4 and TRBJ1-1, is as follows: ETGVTQSPTHLIKTRGQQVTLRCSSQSGHNTVSWYQQALGQGPQFIFQYYREEENGRGNFPPRFSGLQFPNYSSELNVNALELDDSALYLCASSPRVEGTEAFFGQGTRLTVV.

The sample holds a few counts of this clone. The V gene is TRBV28, the J gene TRBJ2-1, with TRBD2 matching over 10 bases. The CDR3 runs to 18 residues. The germline gives CDR1 MDHEN, CDR2 SYDVKM. The V gene end was trimmed by 4 bases and the J gene end by 3 bases; junction bases not matched to a gene: 12. The CDR3 loop is CASSSNSGRSTFYNEQFF. CDR3 bases: TGTGCCAGCAGTTCCAATAGCGGGAGGTCGACATTCTACAATGAGCAGTTCTTC.

The J gene is TRBJ2-5, the V gene TRBV7-2; possible D gene TRBD2, 7 bases. The V end was cut by 1 base, the J end by 5 bases, with 14 bases between. The CDR3 covers 15 residues. Germline CDR1 SGHTA, CDR2 FQGNSA. The CDR3 DNA is TGTGCCAGCAGCTTAGATCGGGGGGCTTACGAGACCCAGTACTTC. Its translation: CASSLDRGAYETQYF.

Notes on this clone: Other nucleotide sequences from this sample produce the same CDR3. This chain connects TRBV7-9 to TRBJ1-4, with D unclear. V shed 1 base and J shed 8 bases, with 8 bases lying between them. This CDR3 region has 13 residues. CDR1 SEHNR and CDR2 FQNEAQ come from the germline V gene (reference sequence). The CDR3 bases are TGTGCCAGCAGCTTAGTTTCCGGGGAAAAACTGTTTTTT. Translating it yields CASSLVSGEKLFF. Together with reference TRBV7-9 and TRBJ1-4, the CDR3 gives the full variable domain: DTGVSQNPRHKITKRGQNVTFRCDPISEHNRLYWYRQTLGQGPEFLTYFQNEAQLEKSRLLSDRFSAERPKGSFSTLEIQRTEQGDSAMYLCASSLVSGEKLFFGSGTQLSVL.

The V gene is TRBV27, the J gene TRBJ2-7, with 8 positions matching TRBD1. The CDR3 extends over 15 amino acids. Germline assignment: CDR1 MNHEY and CDR2 SMNVEV (reference sequence). The junction had 10 bases not matched to a gene; V was cut back by 8 bases and J by 1 base. CDR3 residues: CASQRTGTGSYEQYV. The CDR3 DNA reads TGTGCCAGCCAAAGAACCGGGACAGGATCCTACGAGCAGTACGTC.

The V and J genes are TRBV19 and TRBJ1-1; possible D gene TRBD1, 5 bases. The CDR3 sequence is 13 residues long. Germline CDR1 is LNHDA and CDR2 is SQIVND (reference sequence). Trimming removed 4 bases at V and 10 bases at J, with 16 bases between. This CDR3 is CASSTNKQVVAFF. The CDR3 region has the DNA TGTGCCAGTAGTACGAATAAACAGGTGGTAGCTTTCTTT.

The J gene is TRBJ2-5, the V gene TRBV5-1; 11 bases agree with TRBD1. V was pared by 0 bases and J by 1 base, with 2 bases of the junction left unmatched. This CDR3 comprises 16 residues. CDR1 and CDR2 (germline): SGHRS, YFSETQ. The CDR3 bases are TGCGCCAGCAGCTTGGCCGGGACAGGGGGCCAAGAGACCCAGTACTTC. Protein: CASSLAGTGGQETQYF.

The V call is TRBV7-3, the J call TRBJ1-3; 7 bases fit TRBD1. V dropped 3 bases and J dropped 4; count of bases not matched to a gene: 3. The CDR3 runs 14 residues. CDR1 and CDR2 from the germline V gene are SGHTA and FQGTGA. The DNA of the CDR3 is TGTGCCAGCAGCTTCTACAGGGGAGGAAACACCATATATTTT. Translation: CASSFYRGGNTIYF. Using reference TRBV7-3 and TRBJ1-3 for the parts outside the CDR3, the full variable domain is GAGVSQTPSNKVTEKGKYVELRCDPISGHTALYWYRQSLGQGPEFLIYFQGTGAADDSGLPNDRFFAVRPEGSVSTLKIQRTERGDSAVYLCASSFYRGGNTIYFGEGSWLTVV.

The gene calls are TRBV11-2 and TRBJ2-1; 10 bases are shared with TRBD2. V shed 5 bases, J shed 8 bases, and the junction held 9 bases outside the gene matches. The CDR3 runs 15 residues. Germline V gene lookup returns CDR1 SGHAT and CDR2 FQNNGV. CDR3 amino acids: CASSSSGRGSDEQFF. CDR3 in DNA: TGTGCCAGCAGCAGCAGCGGGAGGGGGAGCGATGAGCAGTTCTTC.

The V and J genes are TRBV27 and TRBJ2-7, with TRBD1 identical over 8 bases. After removal of 6 bases from V and 2 bases from J, the junction contained 9 bases not matched to a gene. Germline V gives CDR1 MNHEY, CDR2 SMNVEV (reference sequence). This CDR3 is 15 amino acids long. CDR3 residues: CASRRSGTGTYEQYF. The CDR3 DNA reads as TGTGCCAGCAGAAGATCCGGGACAGGTACCTACGAGCAGTACTTC.

The V gene is TRBV15, the J gene TRBJ1-5; D call uncertain. Germline assignment: CDR1 LNHNV and CDR2 YYDKDF (reference sequence). Trimming shortened V by 0 bases and J by 4 bases, and 10 bases separated the two germline ends. This CDR3 has 15 amino acids. The CDR3 coding sequence is TGTGCCACCAGCAGAGATTTGAGGCTAAATCAGCCCCAGCATTTT. This gives the protein CATSRDLRLNQPQHF.

The chain couples TRBV9 to TRBJ2-1; 11 nucleotides align to TRBD2. The CDR3 contains 15 residues. The germline V gene has CDR1 SGDLS and CDR2 YYNGEE. The ends lost 5 bases at V and 5 bases at J; junction bases unmatched: 6. The CDR3 bases are TGTGCCAGCAGTCTTCTAGCGGGGGGTGACAATGAGCAGTTCTTC. It translates to CASSLLAGGDNEQFF.

The gene calls are TRBV5-1 and TRBJ2-6; D is unclear. CDR3 length equals 13 residues. V lost 0 bases and J lost 8, with 6 bases in between. Germline V lookup: CDR1 SGHRS, CDR2 YFSETQ. CDR3 nucleotide sequence: TGCGCCAGCAGCTTGGCAGGATCCAACGTCCTGACTTTC. Residues: CASSLAGSNVLTF. The full variable domain, with the rest looked up from reference TRBV5-1 and TRBJ2-6, is KAGVTQTPRYLIKTRGQQVTLSCSPISGHRSVSWYQQTPGQGLQFLFEYFSETQRNKGNFPGRFSGRQFSNSRSEMNVSTLELGDSALYLCASSLAGSNVLTFGAGSRLTVL.

This clone was observed a handful of times. The genes are TRBV5-4 and TRBJ2-3; D is undetermined. Between the trimmed V and J ends, which lost 1 base and 0 bases, there was a span of 9 bases. The CDR3 runs 15 residues. CDR1 and CDR2 from the germline V gene are SGHNT and YYREEE (reference sequence). Here the CDR3 DNA reads TGTGCCAGCAGCTTGATGGGCTCTAGCACAGATACGCAGTATTTT. The encoded protein is CASSLMGSSTDTQYF.

This chain connects TRBV2 to TRBJ2-1, with TRBD1 identical over 9 bases. Per germline, CDR1 SNHLY and CDR2 FYNNEI. V shed 1 base, J shed 4 bases, and the junction held 2 bases outside the gene matches. This CDR3 contains 15 residues. The CDR3 protein is CASSEGQGVYNEQFF. The DNA for the CDR3 is TGTGCCAGCAGTGAAGGACAGGGGGTATACAATGAGCAGTTCTTC.

This clone was recorded once. The V and J genes are TRBV10-3 and TRBJ1-1; D remains ambiguous. Trimming pared 2 bases from V and 5 bases from J, leaving 9 bases between. Germline-derived CDR1 and CDR2 are ENHRY and SYGVKD. The CDR3 has 13 residues. The CDR3 region has the DNA TGTGCCATCAGTGAGGGGGAGGGAACTGAAGCTTTCTTT. Protein: CAISEGEGTEAFF.

The CDR3 nucleotides read TGTGCCAGCAGCGTAGGTGGGGGGTCCCCCTACGAGCAGTACTTC. It yields the protein CASSVGGGSPYEQYF. V gene TRBV9 combines with J gene TRBJ2-7, with D possibly TRBD2 on 6 matching bases. CDR3 length: 15 amino acids. Germline V gene lookup returns CDR1 SGDLS and CDR2 YYNGEE. V lost 0 bases, J lost 2 bases, and 12 bases lay in between.

The chain links TRBV20-1 to TRBJ1-1, with D perhaps matching TRBD1 (6 bases). Germline V gene data show CDR1 as DFQATT and CDR2 as SNEGSKA (reference sequence). The CDR3 contains 12 residues. Between the trimmed V and J ends, which lost 3 bases and 4 bases, there was a span of 9 bases. CDR3 nucleotide sequence: TGCAGTGCTAGTTACAGGGCCACTGAAGCTTTCTTT. It specifies CSASYRATEAFF.

The chain couples TRBV5-5 to TRBJ1-2, with D possibly matching TRBD1 (6 bases). Trimming cost V 0 bases and J 4 bases, with 19 bases left between them. The CDR3 length is 17 residues. Germline V gene sequence: CDR1 SGHKS, CDR2 YYEKEE (reference sequence). In DNA form, the CDR3 reads TGTGCCAGCAGCTTGGGTCCTGGGGACATAAACCTCTATGGCTACACCTTC. It translates to CASSLGPGDINLYGYTF.

This chain uses TRBV30 with TRBJ2-1; 8 positions agree with TRBD2. The trim removed 4 bases at V and 4 bases at J, leaving 6 bases unmatched. This CDR3 is 14 amino acids long. The germline V gene encodes CDR1 GTSNPN and CDR2 SVGIG (reference sequence). CDR3 in DNA: TGTGCCTGGAATGCGGGGGGCATATACAATGAGCAGTTCTTC. This gives the protein CAWNAGGIYNEQFF.